A single sample is the source of the 7 T cell receptor beta chains below, sequenced in a study of immune evolution from preneoplasia to lung adenocarcinoma (dated by TCRdb to about 2021). The library relied on the immunoSEQ multiplex PCR assay. TCRdb mirrors the immuneACCESS table, restricted to in-frame sequences. Some clones are absent from its copies; in checked studies, under half trace to an unresolved V gene, and the reason for the others is unknown. Recorded for this sample are 8,000 to 10,000 clones; 88% of them occurred a single time. Of the sample, just under 3% falls within the top ten clones. The specimen was FFPE invasive lung adenocarcinoma tissue. This specimen's cell subset or site label, per the study, means: frankly invasive lung adenocarcinoma (ADC). These receptors were collected from a person aged 65-85 years with invasive lung adenocarcinoma. Some clones in this sample may be carry-over from other donors' samples.

J is TRBJ2-1 and V is TRBV9, with D possibly being TRBD2 (6 bases). Germline loops: CDR1 SGDLS, CDR2 YYNGEE. The CDR3 has 14 residues. V was shortened by 0 bases and J by 7 bases, with 11 bases between the two germline ends. The CDR3 DNA reads as TGTGCCAGCAGCGTAGGCGTGCGGGGTAATGAGCAGTTCTTC. It yields the protein CASSVGVRGNEQFF.

This chain joins TRBV6-1 and TRBJ1-1, with 10 bases matching TRBD1. Losses at the gene ends were 3 bases for V and 7 bases for J; bases not matched to a gene: 8. Germline V gene data show CDR1 as MNHNS and CDR2 as SASEGT. The CDR3 covers 15 residues. The CDR3 nucleotides read TGTGCCAGCAGTGACCAGGACAGGGGGTCGGGTGAAGCTTTCTTT. Protein product: CASSDQDRGSGEAFF.

The chain combines TRBV15 with TRBJ1-3; a possible D gene is TRBD1 (5 bases). The germline V and J ends were trimmed by 0 bases and 4 bases, with 13 bases remaining between them. CDR1 is LNHNV, CDR2 YYDKDF, per germline (reference sequence). This CDR3 contains 16 residues. The CDR3 region is CATSRDGRGGGNTIYF. CDR3 nucleotide sequence: TGTGCCACCAGCAGAGATGGCCGGGGCGGCGGAAACACCATATATTTT.

The DNA for the CDR3 is TGTGCCTTGGGATTTGCCTACGAGCAGTACTTC. Translated, it gives CALGFAYEQYF. The chain joins TRBV30 to TRBJ2-7; D gene uncertain. Germline lookup yields CDR1 GTSNPN and CDR2 SVGIG (reference sequence). Trimming removed 7 bases at V and 2 bases at J, with 9 bases between. The CDR3 loop spans 11 amino acids. Full variable domain (rest looked up from reference TRBV30 and TRBJ2-7): SQTIHQWPATLVQPVGSPLSLECTVEGTSNPNLYWYRQAAGRGLQLLFYSVGIGQISSEVPQNLSASRPQDRQFILSSKKLLLSDSGFYLCALGFAYEQYFGPGTRLTVT.

The rearrangement uses TRBV27 and TRBJ2-7; D not resolved. From germline, CDR1 is MNHEY and CDR2 SMNVEV (reference sequence). V lost 3 bases, J lost 0 bases, and 9 bases lay in between. The CDR3 spans 14 residues. The CDR3 coding sequence is TGTGCCAGCAGTTTGTTTCAGAACTCCTACGAGCAGTACTTC. It specifies CASSLFQNSYEQYF.

The chain combines TRBV7-2 with TRBJ2-2, with TRBD1 matching 8 bases. Germline V gene data show CDR1 as SGHTA and CDR2 as FQGNSA. V trimming: 6 bases; J trimming: 3 bases; junction bases outside the gene matches: 3. The CDR3 contains 14 residues. CDR3 protein: CASRDRVDTGELFF. The CDR3 nucleotides are TGTGCCAGCAGGGACAGGGTGGACACCGGGGAGCTGTTTTTT. Full variable domain (remainder filled in from reference TRBV7-2 and TRBJ2-2): GAGVSQSPSNKVTEKGKDVELRCDPISGHTALYWYRQSLGQGLEFLIYFQGNSAPDKSGLPSDRFSAERTGGSVSTLTIQRTQQEDSAVYLCASRDRVDTGELFFGEGSRLTVL.

This clone was detected only once. This chain joins TRBV5-6 and TRBJ2-7, with 16 bases lining up with TRBD2. This CDR3 spans 18 amino acids. V dropped 3 bases and J dropped 3; count of bases not matched to a gene: 9. Germline V gene sequence: CDR1 SGHDT, CDR2 YYEEEE. This CDR3 reads CASSYGTSGRASFYEQYF. CDR3 nucleotide sequence: TGTGCCAGCAGCTACGGGACTAGCGGGAGGGCCAGTTTCTACGAGCAGTACTTC.